These 5 T cell receptor beta chains were sequenced from one sample in a study of blood T cells in healthy people across ages. The second PCR ran about 6 to 11 cycles with a sample-barcoded 5' primer and J-beta primers. TCRdb itself ran the 5' RACE reads through MiXCR, one entry per CDR3 protein. The table includes roughly 550,000 distinct CDR3 sequences, approximately 25% detected once. The same sample was also studied in work on T cells of mothers and their children.

The sequenced sample was blood. The receptors originated from a boy between 10 and 17 years old in good health.

CDR3 coding DNA: TGTGCCAGCAGTTTACTAGCGGGAGACGTAAATGAGCAGTTCTTC. This gives the protein CASSLLAGDVNEQFF. J is TRBJ2-1 and V is TRBV28; the match to TRBD2 covers 10 bases. CDR1 is MDHEN, CDR2 SYDVKM, per germline. The CDR3 is 15 amino acids. Trimming took 2 bases from V and 7 from J; bases not matched to a gene: 5.

The chain recombines TRBV28 with TRBJ2-1; 7 bases map to TRBD2. The germline V gene has CDR1 MDHEN and CDR2 SYDVKM. The junction had 11 bases not matched to a gene; V was cut back by 3 bases and J by 6 bases. This CDR3 is built from 16 residues. Here the CDR3 DNA reads TGTGCCAGCAGTTTTAGGGGAAGCGGGGCCTCCAATGAGCAGTTCTTC. Its translation is CASSFRGSGASNEQFF.

The chain links TRBV29-1 to TRBJ1-2; D is perhaps TRBD1 (6 bases). Trimming removed 3 bases from V and 5 bases from J, with 16 bases in between. The CDR3 is 14 residues long. In germline, CDR1 is SQVTM, CDR2 ANQGSEA. CDR3 sequence (DNA): TGCAGCGTTGACGTGGGGGCTGGGAAGTATGGCTACACCTTC. Translation gives CSVDVGAGKYGYTF.

V is TRBV20-1 and J is TRBJ2-7; D is uncertain. CDR1 and CDR2 from the germline V gene are DFQATT and SNEGSKA (reference sequence). The V end lost 6 bases, the J end lost 0 bases, and 9 bases lay between the germline ends. This CDR3 region has 12 residues. CDR3 sequence reads: CSAWGSSYEQYF. The CDR3 coding sequence is TGCAGTGCGTGGGGAAGCTCCTACGAGCAGTACTTC.

Points on this clonotype: A junction end diverges from the germline sequence, so it may reflect a read error. The chain has TRBV6-1 and TRBJ2-1; D possibly corresponds to TRBD2 (5 bases). This CDR3 comprises 14 residues. Germline V gene sequence: CDR1 MNHNS, CDR2 SASEGT. In nucleotides, the CDR3 is TGTGTCAGCATGTTGGAGGACGGTTACAATGAGCAGTTCTTC. It encodes CVSMLEDGYNEQFF.